This T cell receptor (beta chain) stems from a study of T-cell reconstitution after alpha-beta-depleted transplantation in children. Preparation of the TCRbeta library was carried out with unique molecular identifiers. Each CDR3 protein is one row after TCRdb ran MiXCR on the PCR reads. The repertoire consists of roughly 49,000 distinct CDR3 sequences, with about 9.3% occurring once and the leading ten covering about 25%. V was pared by 7 bases and J by 5 bases, with 17 bases between. This CDR3 has 15 amino acids. This clonotype was found many times. This receptor was identified in a male patient aged 2-15 years who had a stem cell transplant for chronic granulomatous disease, so the T cells may come from the graft donor. The chain combines TRBV12-3 or TRBV12-4 with TRBJ2-2; D perhaps matches TRBD2 (6 bases). The material was PBMCs, mostly from graft donor cells, obtained 60 days after TCRalphabeta/CD19-depleted stem cell transplant. CDR3 coding DNA: TGTGCCAGCACCCTCGGGACTCTTTCGACCGGGGAGCTGTTTTTT. This codes for CASTLGTLSTGELFF.